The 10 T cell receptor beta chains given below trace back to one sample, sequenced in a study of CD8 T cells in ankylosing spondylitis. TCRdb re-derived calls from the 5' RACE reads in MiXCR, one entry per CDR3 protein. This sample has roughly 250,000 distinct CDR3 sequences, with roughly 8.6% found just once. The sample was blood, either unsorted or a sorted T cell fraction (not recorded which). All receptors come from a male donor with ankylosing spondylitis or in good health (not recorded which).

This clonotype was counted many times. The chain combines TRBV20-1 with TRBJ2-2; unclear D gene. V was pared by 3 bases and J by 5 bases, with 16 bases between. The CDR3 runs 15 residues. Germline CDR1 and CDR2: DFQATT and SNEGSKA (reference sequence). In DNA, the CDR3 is TGCAGTGCTAGGGCATTCGGGCCTCCGACCGGGGAGCTGTTTTTT. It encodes CSARAFGPPTGELFF.

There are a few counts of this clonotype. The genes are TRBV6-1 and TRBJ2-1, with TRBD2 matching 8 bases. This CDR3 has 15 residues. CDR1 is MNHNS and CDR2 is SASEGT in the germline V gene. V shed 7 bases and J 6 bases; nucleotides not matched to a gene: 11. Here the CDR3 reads CASNDPGGRTNEQFF. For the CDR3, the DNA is TGTGCCAGCAACGACCCGGGGGGGAGAACCAATGAGCAGTTCTTC.

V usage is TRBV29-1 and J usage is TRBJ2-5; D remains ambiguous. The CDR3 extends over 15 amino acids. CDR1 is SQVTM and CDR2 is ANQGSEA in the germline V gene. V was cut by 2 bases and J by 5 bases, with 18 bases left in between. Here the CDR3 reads CSVERLGRSMETQYF. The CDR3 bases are TGCAGCGTTGAAAGGTTGGGCAGGTCAATGGAGACCCAGTACTTC.

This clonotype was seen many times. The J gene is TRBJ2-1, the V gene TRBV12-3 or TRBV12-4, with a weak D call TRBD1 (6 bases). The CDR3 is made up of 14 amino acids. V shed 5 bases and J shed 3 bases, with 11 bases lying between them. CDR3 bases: TGTGCCAGCAGTCCAACAGGGATCTACAATGAGCAGTTCTTC. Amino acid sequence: CASSPTGIYNEQFF.

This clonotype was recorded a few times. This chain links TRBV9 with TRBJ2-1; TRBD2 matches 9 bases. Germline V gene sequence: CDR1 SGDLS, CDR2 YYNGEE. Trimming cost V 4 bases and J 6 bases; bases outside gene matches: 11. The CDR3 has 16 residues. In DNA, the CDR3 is TGTGCCAGCAGCCCTGCGGGGGGGAGGGGGTCCAATGAGCAGTTCTTC. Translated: CASSPAGGRGSNEQFF.

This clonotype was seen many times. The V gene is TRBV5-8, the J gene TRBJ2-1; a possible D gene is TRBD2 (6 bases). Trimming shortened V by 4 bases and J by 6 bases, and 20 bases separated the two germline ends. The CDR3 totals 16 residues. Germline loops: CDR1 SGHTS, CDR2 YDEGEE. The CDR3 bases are TGTGCCAGCAGCGCGCCCCGGAGGGCCAAAGGCAATGAGCAGTTCTTC. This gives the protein CASSAPRRAKGNEQFF.

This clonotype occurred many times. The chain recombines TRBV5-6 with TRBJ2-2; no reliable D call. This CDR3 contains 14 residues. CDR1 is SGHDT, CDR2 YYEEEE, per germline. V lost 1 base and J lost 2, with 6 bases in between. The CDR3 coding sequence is TGTGCCAGCAGCTTGAGGGTTAACACCGGGGAGCTGTTTTTT. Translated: CASSLRVNTGELFF.

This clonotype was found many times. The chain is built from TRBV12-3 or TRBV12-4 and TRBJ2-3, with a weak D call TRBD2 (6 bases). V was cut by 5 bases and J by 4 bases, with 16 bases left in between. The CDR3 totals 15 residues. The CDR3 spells CASSLGEIAADTQYF. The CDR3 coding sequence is TGTGCCAGCAGTCTGGGGGAGATAGCGGCAGATACGCAGTATTTT.

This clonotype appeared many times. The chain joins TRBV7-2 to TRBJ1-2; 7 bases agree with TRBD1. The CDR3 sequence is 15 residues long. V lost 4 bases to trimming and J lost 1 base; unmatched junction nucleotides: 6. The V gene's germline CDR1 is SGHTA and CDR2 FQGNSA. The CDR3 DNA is TGTGCCAGCAGCTCCCGACAGGGCTATAACTATGGCTACACCTTC. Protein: CASSSRQGYNYGYTF.

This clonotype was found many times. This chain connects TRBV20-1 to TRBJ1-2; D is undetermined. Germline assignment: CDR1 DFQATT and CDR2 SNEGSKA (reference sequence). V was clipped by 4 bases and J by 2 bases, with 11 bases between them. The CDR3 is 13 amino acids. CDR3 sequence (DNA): TGCAGTGCTACCCGGACGGGCAACTATGGCTACACCTTC. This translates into CSATRTGNYGYTF.